These 16 T cell receptor beta chains were all obtained from the same sample, sequenced in a study of sequential checkpoint blockade in melanoma. The treatment here: randomized to nivolumab then ipilimumab (arm A) or the reverse (arm B). TCRdb's copy holds only in-frame clones and misses some; the assay was immunoSEQ multiplex PCR. This sample has some 2,000 clones, with roughly a sixth found just once. Sequencing was performed on tumor tissue (inferred from file names), taken from a patient given nivolumab and ipilimumab in sequence. All receptors come from a human donor with melanoma.

The rearrangement links TRBV29-1 to TRBJ1-2; unclear D gene. Trimming took off 5 bases at V and 2 bases at J, with 12 bases between the two ends. Germline CDR1 is SQVTM and CDR2 is ANQGSEA. CDR3 size: 13 residues. The CDR3 DNA sequence: TGCAGCGTTTCCGTGGGTCGGAACTATGGCTACACCTTC. It yields the protein CSVSVGRNYGYTF.

The chain carries TRBV19 and TRBJ2-7; D may be TRBD1 (10 bases). The CDR3 runs to 15 residues. Germline values: CDR1 LNHDA, CDR2 SQIVND (reference sequence). V was shortened by 6 bases and J by 3 bases, with 18 bases between the two germline ends. In nucleotides, the CDR3 is TGTGCCAGTAGCCCTAGCGGGACAGGGGACTACGAGCAGTACTTC. Translation gives CASSPSGTGDYEQYF.

The rearrangement joins TRBV5-1 to TRBJ1-4; tentative D call: TRBD1 (5 bases). Germline loops: CDR1 SGHRS, CDR2 YFSETQ. The V end lost 1 base, the J end lost 4 bases, and 8 bases lay between the germline ends. The length of the CDR3 is 14 residues. The CDR3 DNA is TGCGCCAGCAGCTTGTTGGGGGATAATGAAAAACTGTTTTTT. This encodes CASSLLGDNEKLFF.

This clone was seen ten or more times. V and J are TRBV11-3 and TRBJ2-7; D is perhaps TRBD1 or TRBD2 (5 bases each). The CDR3 consists of 16 residues. CDR1 and CDR2 (germline): SGHNT, YENEEA. V gave up 4 bases and J gave up 3 bases, with 19 bases separating them. The CDR3 loop reads CASSWGKGQLGYEQYF. CDR3 DNA: TGTGCCAGCAGCTGGGGGAAAGGGCAACTTGGCTACGAGCAGTACTTC. The variable domain in full, with the rest retrieved from reference TRBV11-3 and TRBJ2-7, is EAGVVQSPRYKIIEKKQPVAFWCNPISGHNTLYWYLQNLGQGPELLIRYENEEAVDDSQLPKDRFSAERLKGVDSTLKIQPAELGDSAVYLCASSWGKGQLGYEQYFGPGTRLTVT.

Within the sample, this clone is medium-sized. For the CDR3, the DNA is TGTGCCAGCAGCTTAATCAGCAGGGAGCATGAGCAGTTCTTC. This encodes CASSLISREHEQFF. V and J are TRBV11-3 and TRBJ2-1, with D perhaps being TRBD1 or TRBD2 (5 bases each). The CDR3 extends over 14 amino acids. V was pared by 2 bases and J by 8 bases, with 13 bases between. CDR1 and CDR2 (germline): SGHNT, YENEEA.

This clone has more than one count but fewer than ten. The chain is built from TRBV4-1 and TRBJ2-7; 8 bases match TRBD1. The CDR3 contains 15 residues. Germline CDR1 is MGHRA and CDR2 is YSYEKL. The V and J ends lost 3 bases and 4 bases, in that order; junction bases with no gene match: 8. CDR3 sequence (DNA): TGCGCCAGCAGCCAGAGCCAGACAGGGGCGTACGAGCAGTACTTC. This encodes CASSQSQTGAYEQYF.

This clone is medium-sized by share. The chain carries TRBV11-3 and TRBJ2-5; 14 bases are shared with TRBD2. The V and J ends lost 3 bases and 5 bases, in that order; junction bases with no gene match: 5. Germline V gene lookup returns CDR1 SGHNT and CDR2 YENEEA. The CDR3 loop spans 16 amino acids. CDR3 nucleotide sequence: TGTGCCAGCAGCTTCGGGACTAGCGGGGGAGGGGAGACCCAGTACTTC. Protein: CASSFGTSGGGETQYF.

This clone has just a few counts. This chain joins TRBV12-5 and TRBJ2-7, with D maybe TRBD1 (6 bases). The CDR3 runs to 12 residues. Trimming cost V 1 base and J 7 bases, with 8 bases left between them. Per the germline V gene, CDR1 is LGHNT and CDR2 is FRNRAP. The CDR3 is CASGLGDKEQYF. The CDR3 DNA follows: TGTGCTAGTGGTTTGGGGGACAAAGAGCAGTACTTC.

By share, this clone counts as large. The chain uses TRBV6-8 and TRBJ2-7; D is perhaps TRBD2 (6 bases). Trimming pared 8 bases from V and 2 bases from J, leaving 19 bases between. The CDR3 length is 15 residues. In germline, CDR1 is MNHGY, CDR2 SAAAGT. The CDR3 coding sequence is TGTGCCAGCCACGAGGAGGGGTTACCCACCTACGAGCAGTACTTC. Translation gives CASHEEGLPTYEQYF.

This clone has a handful of counts. The V gene is TRBV28, the J gene TRBJ2-2; D ambiguous. Germline V gives CDR1 MDHEN, CDR2 SYDVKM. The CDR3 loop spans 15 amino acids. V was clipped by 8 bases and J by 1 base, with 14 bases between them. CDR3 protein: CASRPTPGNTGELFF. The CDR3, as DNA: TGTGCCAGCCGGCCGACCCCAGGGAACACCGGGGAGCTGTTTTTT.

The chain joins TRBV6-8 to TRBJ1-2, with TRBD1 identical over 9 bases. CDR1 is MNHGY and CDR2 is SAAAGT in the germline V gene. The length of the CDR3 is 14 residues. After removal of 2 bases from V and 6 bases from J, the junction contained 4 bases not matched to a gene. CDR3 sequence: CASSYHTGGDGYTF. CDR3 nucleotides: TGTGCCAGCAGTTACCACACAGGGGGCGATGGCTACACCTTC.

This clone came up a few times. The V call is TRBV5-1, the J call TRBJ2-3; D is possibly TRBD1 or TRBD2 (6 bases each). From germline, CDR1 is SGHRS and CDR2 YFSETQ. CDR3 size: 16 residues. Trimming pared 0 bases from V and 1 base from J, leaving 12 bases between. In DNA, the CDR3 is TGCGCCAGCAGCTTGGGTGGGGGGCCGGGCACAGATACGCAGTATTTT. Translated, it gives CASSLGGGPGTDTQYF.

The chain links TRBV6-8 to TRBJ2-7; D remains ambiguous. V was clipped by 4 bases and J by 3 bases, with 10 bases between them. The CDR3 runs 13 residues. In germline, CDR1 is MNHGY, CDR2 SAAAGT. The CDR3 sequence is CASSSTGRYEQYF. The CDR3 DNA reads as TGTGCCAGCAGTTCCACCGGTCGCTACGAGCAGTACTTC.

This clone qualifies as medium-sized. Other nucleotide sequences in the sample specify the same CDR3. V usage is TRBV6-8 and J usage is TRBJ1-2, with 9 nucleotides matching TRBD1. CDR3 length equals 13 residues. Per germline, CDR1 MNHGY and CDR2 SAAAGT. The V and J ends lost 2 bases and 8 bases, in that order; junction bases with no gene match: 3. In DNA form, the CDR3 reads TGTGCCAGCAGTTACGGACAGGGGAGAGGCTACACCTTC. Its protein is CASSYGQGRGYTF.

This clone has a single count. The chain recombines TRBV5-1 with TRBJ2-7; D is undetermined. The V and J ends lost 2 bases and 6 bases respectively, with 15 bases between them. The CDR3 loop spans 14 amino acids. Per germline, CDR1 SGHRS and CDR2 YFSETQ. The CDR3 spells CASSFSTGFIEQYF. The CDR3 nucleotides are TGCGCCAGCAGCTTTTCGACCGGTTTCATCGAGCAGTACTTC.

By share, this clone counts as medium-sized. The chain is built from TRBV4-1 and TRBJ2-3; TRBD1 might be the D (6 bases). The CDR3 length is 14 residues. Trimming shortened V by 4 bases and J by 6 bases, and 14 bases separated the two germline ends. CDR1 and CDR2 (germline): MGHRA, YSYEKL. The CDR3 sequence: CASSPLVGGDTQYF. The CDR3 coding sequence is TGCGCCAGCAGCCCCCTGGTAGGGGGTGATACGCAGTATTTT.